This T cell receptor beta chain was sequenced for a study of OX40 agonist ivuxolimab in advanced cancers. Turning to the study itself: Eligibility admitted prior anti-PD-1, anti-PD-L1 or anti-CTLA-4 therapy; approximately 40% had some.

Sequenced by immunoSEQ multiplex PCR; TCRdb stores in-frame clones only, minus some. The sample has 35,000 to 40,000 clones, roughly four fifths seen once. Findings and limits, study-wide: Expansion of clones was among the lowest in partial responders at 0.1-3.0 mg/kg. Expanded peripheral T cells had an undetermined antigen specificity. At 0.1 to 3.0 mg/kg and by week 6, clonal expansion occurred in CD4+ and CD8+ blood T cells.

With respect to this clone: Its target is unknown.

Germline CDR1 is SGHTA and CDR2 is FQGTGA. The CDR3 consists of 19 residues. With V trimmed by 0 bases and J by 7 bases, 17 bases remained unmatched. The sample consisted of CD4+ or CD8+ T cells sorted from blood, taken in a trial of the OX40 agonist ivuxolimab. This TCR was recovered from an adult with an advanced solid tumor such as melanoma, head and neck, liver or kidney cancer. J is TRBJ2-3 and V is TRBV7-3; 9 bases fit TRBD2. The DNA for the CDR3 is TGTGCCAGCAGCTTAACCTCCGGGCGGAATAGCGGGAGTCAAAATACGCAGTATTTT. Translated: CASSLTSGRNSGSQNTQYF.